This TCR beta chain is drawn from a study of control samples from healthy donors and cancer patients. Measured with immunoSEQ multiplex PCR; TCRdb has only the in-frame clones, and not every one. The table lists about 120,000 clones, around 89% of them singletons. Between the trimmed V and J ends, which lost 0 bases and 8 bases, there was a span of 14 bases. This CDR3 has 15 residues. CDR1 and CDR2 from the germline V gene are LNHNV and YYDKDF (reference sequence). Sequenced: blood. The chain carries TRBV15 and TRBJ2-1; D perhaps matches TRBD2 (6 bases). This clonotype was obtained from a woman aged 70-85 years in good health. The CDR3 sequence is CATSRDIGGLDEQFF. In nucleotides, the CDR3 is TGTGCCACCAGCAGAGACATCGGGGGTTTAGATGAGCAGTTCTTC.